Each of the 30 T cell receptor beta chains below was sequenced from the same sample in a study of PD-L1 blockade in urothelial cancer. The protocol was immunoSEQ multiplex PCR, while the TCRdb copy is restricted to in-frame clones and leaves out a portion. This table holds approximately 79,000 clones, 80% to 95% found once. Time point reported: peripheral blood 6 weeks after treatment start. The sample in question was PBMCs, obtained around atezolizumab (anti-PD-L1) treatment. Every receptor here comes from a woman of 80 years or more with urothelial cancer.

The rearrangement joins TRBV10-3 to TRBJ2-2, with a tentative D call TRBD2 (6 bases). This CDR3 is built from 16 residues. Trimming pared 7 bases from V and 5 bases from J, leaving 20 bases between. Germline values: CDR1 ENHRY, CDR2 SYGVKD. The CDR3 bases are TGTGCCATCACCTCTTGGACGGAGGGGAGAACCGGGGAGCTGTTTTTT. This encodes CAITSWTEGRTGELFF.

This chain uses TRBV6-5 with TRBJ2-7; D is possibly TRBD1 (6 bases). The CDR3 totals 15 residues. CDR1 is MNHEY and CDR2 is SVGAGI in the germline V gene. V shed 4 bases and J shed 3 bases, with 16 bases lying between them. This CDR3 reads CASSFADSTNYEQYF. The CDR3 DNA is TGTGCCAGCAGTTTCGCGGACAGCACGAACTACGAGCAGTACTTC.

The V call is TRBV27, the J call TRBJ2-7, with 9 bases identical to TRBD1. Losses at the gene ends were 5 bases for V and 4 bases for J; bases not matched to a gene: 15. CDR1 and CDR2 (germline): MNHEY, SMNVEV (reference sequence). This CDR3 has 17 amino acids. This CDR3 is CASSLSIPGQGPYEQYF. The CDR3 DNA follows: TGTGCCAGCAGTCTCTCTATACCGGGACAGGGACCTTACGAGCAGTACTTC.

The CDR3 DNA sequence: TGTGCCAGCAGTTTACAACACGGGACTTCAGATACGCAGTATTTT. It specifies CASSLQHGTSDTQYF. The chain joins TRBV27 to TRBJ2-3, with a tentative D call TRBD2 (6 bases). Trimming shortened V by 2 bases and J by 4 bases, and 13 bases separated the two germline ends. This CDR3 contains 15 residues. CDR1 is MNHEY, CDR2 SMNVEV, per germline (reference sequence).

This chain links TRBV7-3 with TRBJ2-3; the D is unclear. The V and J ends lost 3 bases and 4 bases respectively, with 5 bases between them. The length of the CDR3 is 12 residues. Per germline, CDR1 SGHTA and CDR2 FQGTGA. In DNA form, the CDR3 reads TGTGCCAGCAGCTTTTTCTCAGATACGCAGTATTTT. Residues: CASSFFSDTQYF.

This clone came up once. V is TRBV7-9 and J is TRBJ1-2; no clear D gene. Germline V gives CDR1 SEHNR, CDR2 FQNEAQ (reference sequence). The CDR3 extends over 15 amino acids. V was shortened by 2 bases and J by 2 bases, with 12 bases between the two germline ends. CDR3 nucleotide sequence: TGTGCCAGCAGCTTAAGTGGTACCCTAAACTATGGCTACACCTTC. This encodes CASSLSGTLNYGYTF.

The sample holds one count of this clone. This chain links TRBV2 with TRBJ2-2; D is possibly TRBD2 (6 bases). With 3 bases removed from V and 5 bases from J, the gap between germline ends came to 13 bases. The CDR3 consists of 15 residues. Germline V gene data show CDR1 as SNHLY and CDR2 as FYNNEI. The CDR3 bases are TGTGCCAGCAGTGACACGGGAGTATTGACCGGGGAGCTGTTTTTT. Its protein product is CASSDTGVLTGELFF.

The rearrangement joins TRBV6-5 to TRBJ1-3, with TRBD1 identical over 9 bases. The CDR3 consists of 15 residues. V was pared by 6 bases and J by 3 bases, with 6 bases of the junction left unmatched. Germline V gene sequence: CDR1 MNHEY, CDR2 SVGAGI. The CDR3 loop is CASSRDRVVGNTIYF. The CDR3 DNA reads TGTGCCAGCAGCCGGGACAGGGTCGTTGGAAACACCATATATTTT.

V and J are TRBV6-1 and TRBJ1-1; TRBD1 matches 7 bases. CDR1 MNHNS and CDR2 SASEGT come from the germline V gene. Trimming at V came to 6 bases and at J to 7 bases, leaving 8 bases not matched to a gene. The CDR3 covers 13 residues. The chain's CDR3 is CASRTRGAGEAFF. In DNA form, the CDR3 reads TGTGCCAGCAGGACCAGGGGGGCGGGTGAAGCTTTCTTT.

The J gene is TRBJ1-1, the V gene TRBV11-2; D not certain. CDR1 SGHAT and CDR2 FQNNGV come from the germline V gene. The CDR3 is 13 residues long. V was trimmed by 1 base and J by 5 bases, leaving 8 bases between them. CDR3 sequence: CASSLVPGTEAFF. The CDR3 bases are TGTGCCAGCAGCTTAGTTCCCGGGACTGAAGCTTTCTTT.

The chain carries TRBV11-2 and TRBJ1-2; possibly TRBD1 for D (5 bases). Per germline, CDR1 SGHAT and CDR2 FQNNGV. The CDR3 covers 15 residues. V lost 5 bases, J lost 6 bases, and 19 bases lay in between. The CDR3 loop is CASSPVWGGKDGYTF. CDR3 nucleotides: TGTGCCAGCAGCCCAGTGTGGGGGGGTAAGGATGGCTACACCTTC. The full variable domain, completed using reference TRBV11-2 and TRBJ1-2, is EAGVAQSPRYKIIEKRQSVAFWCNPISGHATLYWYQQILGQGPKLLIQFQNNGVVDDSQLPKDRFSAERLKGVDSTLKIQPAKLEDSAVYLCASSPVWGGKDGYTFGSGTRLTVV.

V and J are TRBV28 and TRBJ2-1, with 8 bases aligning to TRBD2. With 8 bases clipped from V and 2 bases from J, the junction kept 5 bases outside the gene matches. CDR3 length: 14 residues. Per germline, CDR1 MDHEN and CDR2 SYDVKM. CDR3 loop: CASETSGTYNEQFF. The CDR3 region has the DNA TGTGCCAGCGAAACTAGCGGAACCTACAATGAGCAGTTCTTC.

V is TRBV5-4 and J is TRBJ2-2; possible D gene TRBD2, 5 bases. This CDR3 spans 14 amino acids. Per the germline V gene, CDR1 is SGHNT and CDR2 is YYREEE (reference sequence). Trimming took off 4 bases at V and 0 bases at J, with 7 bases between the two ends. CDR3 residues: CASSPGTNTGELFF. In nucleotides, the CDR3 is TGTGCCAGCAGCCCGGGGACGAACACCGGGGAGCTGTTTTTT.

The chain is built from TRBV5-1 and TRBJ2-7; 9 bases line up with TRBD1. V shed 4 bases and J 3 bases; nucleotides not matched to a gene: 2. Germline V gene lookup returns CDR1 SGHRS and CDR2 YFSETQ. CDR3 size: 13 residues. The CDR3 DNA follows: TGCGCCAGCAGCGCGGGACAGGGCTACGAGCAGTACTTC. It yields the protein CASSAGQGYEQYF.

The chain joins TRBV27 to TRBJ2-7; 9 nucleotides line up with TRBD2. The trim removed 5 bases at V and 3 bases at J, leaving 5 bases unmatched. Germline lookup yields CDR1 MNHEY and CDR2 SMNVEV (reference sequence). The CDR3 has 14 residues. The CDR3 loop reads CASSRGLANYEQYF. CDR3 DNA: TGTGCCAGCAGTCGCGGACTAGCGAACTACGAGCAGTACTTC.

The chain has TRBV5-5 and TRBJ2-7; TRBD1 agrees at 7 bases. This CDR3 has 15 residues. Germline V gene lookup returns CDR1 SGHKS and CDR2 YYEKEE (reference sequence). The V and J ends lost 0 bases and 4 bases, in that order; junction bases with no gene match: 7. The CDR3, as DNA: TGTGCCAGCAGCTTGGGGTCAGGGGGATCATACGAGCAGTACTTC. It is translated as CASSLGSGGSYEQYF.

The chain uses TRBV2 and TRBJ2-3; 7 bases map to TRBD2. This CDR3 comprises 13 residues. Germline V gene sequence: CDR1 SNHLY, CDR2 FYNNEI. The J segment lost 4 bases and the V segment lost 6 bases, leaving 4 bases of the junction unmatched. The CDR3 nucleotides are TGTGCCAGCAGCGGGAGGACCGCAGATACGCAGTATTTT. Translation gives CASSGRTADTQYF. The full variable domain, with the rest looked up from reference TRBV2 and TRBJ2-3, is EPEVTQTPSHQVTQMGQEVILRCVPISNHLYFYWYRQILGQKVEFLVSFYNNEISEKSEIFDDQFSVERPDGSNFTLKIRSTKLEDSAMYFCASSGRTADTQYFGPGTRLTVL.

Concerning this clone: Other DNA sequences in the same sample also yield this CDR3. The rearrangement joins TRBV5-6 to TRBJ2-3; tentative D call: TRBD1 (6 bases). V was trimmed by 0 bases and J by 3 bases, leaving 8 bases between them. The CDR3 runs 14 residues. Germline-derived CDR1 and CDR2 are SGHDT and YYEEEE. The CDR3 reads CASSLGGRTDTQYF. CDR3 nucleotides: TGTGCCAGCAGCTTGGGGGGGCGGACAGATACGCAGTATTTT.

The rearrangement joins TRBV7-8 to TRBJ2-7; 10 bases are shared with TRBD1. CDR3 length: 14 amino acids. With V trimmed by 2 bases and J by 3 bases, 1 base remained unmatched. CDR1 and CDR2 from the germline V gene are SGHVS and FQNEAQ. CDR3 sequence: CASSLRDRGYEQYF. In DNA form, the CDR3 reads TGTGCCAGCAGCTTACGGGACAGGGGCTACGAGCAGTACTTC.

The J gene is TRBJ2-7, the V gene TRBV10-2; D not certain. The V and J ends lost 3 bases and 2 bases respectively, with 8 bases between them. Germline loops: CDR1 WSHSY, CDR2 SAAADI. The CDR3 covers 13 residues. The CDR3 region is CASSDANPYEQYF. The CDR3, as DNA: TGCGCCAGCAGTGACGCGAACCCCTACGAGCAGTACTTC.

The chain links TRBV5-6 to TRBJ1-1; 8 bases match TRBD1. From germline, CDR1 is SGHDT and CDR2 YYEEEE. CDR3 size: 17 residues. V was clipped by 0 bases and J by 1 base; unmatched bases: 8. The CDR3, as DNA: TGTGCCAGCAGCTTGGAGGTCAGGGGGCGCGGGAACACTGAAGCTTTCTTT. Translating it yields CASSLEVRGRGNTEAFF.

The gene calls are TRBV23-1 and TRBJ2-7; 8 positions agree with TRBD2. TRBV23-1 has ORF status, its function being uncertain. V lost 7 bases to trimming and J lost 0 bases; unmatched junction nucleotides: 11. CDR3 length: 16 amino acids. The CDR3 is CASTRGSGNNSYEQYF. DNA for the CDR3: TGCGCCAGCACCAGGGGTAGCGGGAATAACTCCTACGAGCAGTACTTC.

V is TRBV11-3 and J is TRBJ1-5; D is undetermined. From germline, CDR1 is SGHNT and CDR2 YENEEA. The CDR3 is 13 residues long. The V and J ends lost 5 bases and 7 bases respectively, with 12 bases between them. CDR3 in DNA: TGTGCCAGCAGCCCAATTTTCGGGCAGCCCCAGCATTTT. Protein product: CASSPIFGQPQHF.

Only a few counts were recorded for this clone. The chain recombines TRBV6-6 with TRBJ1-2; 7 bases line up with TRBD1. The CDR3 contains 14 residues. V lost 3 bases and J lost 6; bases outside the gene matches: 7. CDR1 MNHNY and CDR2 SVGAGI come from the germline V gene (reference sequence). The CDR3 nucleotides read TGTGCCAGCAGTTATGGGGCAGGGGGAGATGGCTACACCTTC. It yields the protein CASSYGAGGDGYTF.

This chain links TRBV9 with TRBJ2-2; D unresolved. The ends were cut back, 4 bases at V and 4 bases at J, with 8 bases in the middle. Germline values: CDR1 SGDLS, CDR2 YYNGEE. The CDR3 spans 13 residues. The DNA of the CDR3 is TGTGCCAGCAGCCTGTCGGGCACCGGGGAGCTGTTTTTT. As protein: CASSLSGTGELFF.

V is TRBV7-2 and J is TRBJ2-6, with TRBD2 matching over 7 bases. Germline CDR1 and CDR2: SGHTA and FQGNSA. With 2 bases clipped from V and 0 bases from J, the junction kept 4 bases outside the gene matches. The CDR3 runs to 17 residues. The CDR3 DNA reads TGTGCCAGCAGCTTAAGGGCGGGAGCCTCTGGGGCCAACGTCCTGACTTTC. Its protein is CASSLRAGASGANVLTF.

This chain uses TRBV5-4 with TRBJ1-1, with D unresolved. Trimming took off 0 bases at V and 0 bases at J, with 9 bases between the two ends. The CDR3 contains 15 residues. The V gene's germline CDR1 is SGHNT and CDR2 YYREEE (reference sequence). The CDR3 DNA is TGTGCCAGCAGCTTGGGGGGAGGGCTGAACACTGAAGCTTTCTTT. This codes for CASSLGGGLNTEAFF.

The chain combines TRBV11-1 with TRBJ2-1; D not certain. The CDR3 is 17 residues long. In germline, CDR1 is SGHAT, CDR2 FQDESV (reference sequence). Trimming removed 1 base from V and 0 bases from J, with 13 bases in between. CDR3 coding DNA: TGTGCCAGCAGCTTAGTGGTCAGGTCGGCCTCCTACAATGAGCAGTTCTTC. Amino acids: CASSLVVRSASYNEQFF.

The V gene is TRBV6-1, the J gene TRBJ2-7, with 8 bases that match TRBD1. CDR1 is MNHNS, CDR2 SASEGT, per germline. CDR3 length: 14 residues. After removal of 9 bases from V and 2 bases from J, the junction contained 9 bases not matched to a gene. CDR3 sequence (DNA): TGTGCCAGTCGGACAGGGAATACAGCCTACGAGCAGTACTTC. It encodes CASRTGNTAYEQYF.

This rearrangement joins TRBV5-4 to TRBJ2-5; 10 bases align to TRBD2. Unmatched junction bases numbered 14, after V lost 4 bases and J lost 5 bases. This CDR3 region has 17 residues. Looked up from germline, CDR1 is SGHNT and CDR2 is YYREEE (reference sequence). The CDR3 is CASSGEREGRLRETQYF. The CDR3, as DNA: TGTGCCAGCAGCGGGGAGCGGGAGGGCCGTCTCCGGGAGACCCAGTACTTC.